The 19 T cell receptor beta chains presented below share a single source sample, sequenced in a study of T cell changes during pregnancy in multiple sclerosis. Assay used: immunoSEQ multiplex PCR; TCRdb lists only in-frame clones, some missing. The sample holds 40,000 to 50,000 clones, about 90% seen once. The sample here was CD4+ T cells from peripheral blood mononuclear cells, taken in the second trimester of pregnancy. These receptors came from a female donor in good health, enrolled as a control in a pregnancy study.

V and J are TRBV4-2 and TRBJ1-1; 9 bases are shared with TRBD1. Germline values: CDR1 LGHNA, CDR2 YNFKEQ. CDR3 length equals 15 residues. V gave up 4 bases and J gave up 10 bases; unmatched junction bases: 13. This CDR3 is CASSRTGTGQSGAFF. The CDR3 region has the DNA TGTGCCAGCAGCCGAACCGGGACAGGGCAGTCGGGAGCTTTCTTT.

The chain is built from TRBV10-3 and TRBJ2-5, with a possible D match to TRBD1 (6 bases). The CDR3 loop spans 16 amino acids. V lost 3 bases and J lost 4, with 18 bases in between. Germline V gene sequence: CDR1 ENHRY, CDR2 SYGVKD. CDR3 amino acids: CAISDPDRRRGETQYF. CDR3 coding DNA: TGTGCCATCAGTGACCCTGACAGGAGAAGGGGAGAGACCCAGTACTTC.

The chain couples TRBV19 to TRBJ2-2, with TRBD1 as a possible D gene (6 bases). The germline gives CDR1 LNHDA, CDR2 SQIVND (reference sequence). Trimming left V 6 bases short and J 0 bases short, with 8 bases between. CDR3 size: 14 residues. In DNA, the CDR3 is TGTGCCAGTAGGCAGGGGACGAACACCGGGGAGCTGTTTTTT. Protein: CASRQGTNTGELFF. The complete variable domain, with remaining parts taken from reference TRBV19 and TRBJ2-2, reads DGGITQSPKYLFRKEGQNVTLSCEQNLNHDAMYWYRQDPGQGLRLIYYSQIVNDFQKGDIAEGYSVSREKKESFPLTVTSAQKNPTAFYLCASRQGTNTGELFFGEGSRLTVL.

On this clone itself: A junction boundary mismatches the germline segment, possibly from a read error. The chain combines TRBV7-7 with TRBJ2-5; TRBD2 aligns across 10 bases. The germline V gene has CDR1 SSHAT and CDR2 FNYEAQ (reference sequence). This CDR3 has 16 amino acids. CDR3 region: CASSLGTSGAWETQYF. The CDR3, as DNA: TGTGCTAGCAGCTTAGGTACTAGCGGGGCCTGGGAGACCCAGTACTTC.

This chain uses TRBV7-2 with TRBJ2-7; D possibly corresponds to TRBD2 (5 bases). Germline values: CDR1 SGHTA, CDR2 FQGNSA. The CDR3 has 14 amino acids. The ends were cut back, 0 bases at V and 6 bases at J, with 12 bases in the middle. The CDR3 sequence is CASSLAEARLEQYF. CDR3 in DNA: TGTGCCAGCAGCTTAGCGGAGGCACGGCTCGAGCAGTACTTC. Variable domain in full (rest from reference TRBV7-2 and TRBJ2-7): GAGVSQSPSNKVTEKGKDVELRCDPISGHTALYWYRQSLGQGLEFLIYFQGNSAPDKSGLPSDRFSAERTGGSVSTLTIQRTQQEDSAVYLCASSLAEARLEQYFGPGTRLTVT.

This clone was recorded a few times. This chain links TRBV9 with TRBJ1-5, with 10 positions matching TRBD1. Germline CDR1 SGDLS, CDR2 YYNGEE. V lost 3 bases and J lost 5; bases outside the gene matches: 5. CDR3 length: 15 residues. CDR3 bases: TGTGCCAGCAGCGCCCAGGGACAGGGGTATCAGCCCCAGCATTTT. Translated, it gives CASSAQGQGYQPQHF. Supplemented by reference TRBV9 and TRBJ1-5, the full variable domain reads DSGVTQTPKHLITATGQRVTLRCSPRSGDLSVYWYQQSLDQGLQFLIQYYNGEERAKGNILERFSAQQFPDLHSELNLSSLELGDSALYFCASSAQGQGYQPQHFGDGTRLSIL.

The rearrangement uses TRBV19 and TRBJ1-5; the match to TRBD1 covers 8 bases. The CDR3 consists of 15 residues. Per the germline V gene, CDR1 is LNHDA and CDR2 is SQIVND (reference sequence). J lost 0 bases, V lost 3 bases, and 1 base had no gene match. The CDR3 loop is CASSIQGASNQPQHF. Written as DNA, the CDR3 is TGTGCCAGTAGTATCCAGGGGGCTAGCAATCAGCCCCAGCATTTT.

V usage is TRBV5-6 and J usage is TRBJ1-5; possibly TRBD1 for D (5 bases). V was cut by 2 bases and J by 7 bases, with 10 bases left in between. This CDR3 is 13 amino acids long. In germline, CDR1 is SGHDT, CDR2 YYEEEE. The CDR3 DNA follows: TGTGCCAGCAGCTTAACGCAGGGCCAGCCCCAGCATTTT. It yields the protein CASSLTQGQPQHF.

The chain has TRBV7-2 and TRBJ1-6, with 7 bases fitting TRBD1. With 1 base clipped from V and 4 bases from J, the junction kept 10 bases outside the gene matches. The CDR3 contains 18 residues. The V gene's germline CDR1 is SGHTA and CDR2 FQGNSA. CDR3 loop: CASSLDRQGVTYNSPLHF. As DNA, the CDR3 is TGTGCCAGCAGCTTAGATCGGCAGGGGGTGACGTATAATTCACCCCTCCACTTT.

The chain joins TRBV19 to TRBJ1-5; 9 positions agree with TRBD1. Looked up from germline, CDR1 is LNHDA and CDR2 is SQIVND (reference sequence). This CDR3 spans 13 amino acids. The ends lost 5 bases at V and 9 bases at J; junction bases unmatched: 5. CDR3 protein: CASSVGQGGPQHF. The CDR3 DNA sequence: TGTGCCAGTAGTGTGGGACAGGGAGGGCCCCAGCATTTT.

The rearrangement links TRBV6-6 to TRBJ1-1; 7 bases fit TRBD1. Losses at the gene ends were 6 bases for V and 5 bases for J; bases not matched to a gene: 15. This CDR3 has 16 residues. Looked up from germline, CDR1 is MNHNY and CDR2 is SVGAGI (reference sequence). CDR3 residues: CASSRQFQKQGTEAFF. The CDR3 region has the DNA TGTGCCAGCAGCCGACAGTTTCAGAAACAGGGGACTGAAGCTTTCTTT.

The chain carries TRBV6-5 and TRBJ2-3; D may be TRBD1 (6 bases). V lost 8 bases, J lost 8 bases, and 20 bases lay in between. The CDR3 is made up of 14 amino acids. Germline V gene data show CDR1 as MNHEY and CDR2 as SVGAGI. CDR3 sequence (DNA): TGTGCCAGCGCTGACAGGACGTACTCTCTTACGCAGTATTTT. As protein: CASADRTYSLTQYF.

This chain's CDR3 is CASSRDYSGGTEAFF. The CDR3 nucleotides are TGTGCCAGCAGTCGGGACTACAGTGGGGGCACTGAAGCTTTCTTT. This sequence joins TRBV6-1 and TRBJ1-1, with D possibly being TRBD1 (5 bases). CDR1 and CDR2 from the germline V gene are MNHNS and SASEGT. This CDR3 is built from 15 residues. Trimming pared 5 bases from V and 4 bases from J, leaving 17 bases between.

J is TRBJ2-7 and V is TRBV18; TRBD2 matches at 9 bases. The V and J ends lost 3 bases and 5 bases, in that order; junction bases with no gene match: 8. The CDR3 contains 15 residues. Germline CDR1 reads KGHSH; CDR2 reads LQKENI. The CDR3 DNA sequence: TGTGCCAGCTCACCGGCGGGGGGGGCGGTGGACGAGCAGTACTTC. Protein: CASSPAGGAVDEQYF.

This chain connects TRBV7-9 to TRBJ1-2; tentatively, D is TRBD1 (5 bases). Germline CDR1 and CDR2: SEHNR and FQNEAQ (reference sequence). This CDR3 spans 15 amino acids. With 2 bases removed from V and 7 bases from J, the gap between germline ends came to 17 bases. The CDR3 DNA reads TGTGCCAGCAGCTTAAGCCAAGGGGCACTTTCTGGCTACACCTTC. As protein: CASSLSQGALSGYTF.

The chain recombines TRBV18 with TRBJ1-3; tentative D call: TRBD1 (6 bases). The germline V gene has CDR1 KGHSH and CDR2 LQKENI. With 2 bases removed from V and 0 bases from J, the gap between germline ends came to 14 bases. This CDR3 is 17 amino acids long. The CDR3 sequence is CASSPFFDRPSGNTIYF. In DNA, the CDR3 is TGTGCCAGCTCACCATTCTTCGACAGGCCCTCTGGAAACACCATATATTTT.

The V gene is TRBV10-1, the J gene TRBJ1-1; TRBD1 matches at 8 bases. CDR1 is WNHNN and CDR2 is SYGVQD in the germline V gene (reference sequence). Germline trimming cut 0 bases from V and 3 bases from J; bases unmatched to any gene: 0. The CDR3 is made up of 14 amino acids. In DNA form, the CDR3 reads TGCGCCAGCAGTGAGTCGGACAGGGACACTGAAGCTTTCTTT. Translating gives CASSESDRDTEAFF.

The CDR3 protein is CASRKQETQYF. The DNA for the CDR3 is TGTGCCTCTAGAAAACAAGAGACCCAGTACTTC. The chain joins TRBV30 to TRBJ2-5; D gene uncertain. The CDR3 is made up of 11 amino acids. V lost 7 bases and J lost 2, with 8 bases in between. Germline V CDR1 and CDR2: GTSNPN, SVGIG (reference sequence). Full variable domain (missing parts from reference TRBV30 and TRBJ2-5): SQTIHQWPATLVQPVGSPLSLECTVEGTSNPNLYWYRQAAGRGLQLLFYSVGIGQISSEVPQNLSASRPQDRQFILSSKKLLLSDSGFYLCASRKQETQYFGPGTRLLVL.

The chain carries TRBV10-3 and TRBJ2-7; D is perhaps TRBD2 (6 bases). Germline-derived CDR1 and CDR2 are ENHRY and SYGVKD. The V and J ends lost 2 bases and 3 bases respectively, with 14 bases between them. The CDR3 length is 15 residues. The CDR3 DNA follows: TGTGCCATCAGTGAGGGCCGAGGGAGGAGCTACGAGCAGTACTTC. Translated, it gives CAISEGRGRSYEQYF.